These 4 T cell receptor beta chains came from one sample sequenced in a study of blood T cell repertoires in COVID-19. Here immunoSEQ multiplex PCR was the method, and the copy in TCRdb shows in-frame clones only, minus some. The table shows about 130,000 clones, with around 90% occurring only once. Input material: peripheral blood. The receptors shown here come from a man in his 60s with COVID-19, enrolled during active disease.

This sequence joins TRBV21-1 and TRBJ2-1; TRBD2 is the table's D call and was not checked against the DNA. TRBV21-1 is tagged as a pseudogene. The CDR3 has 12 residues. CDR3: CASSTRRDEQFF. Written as DNA, the CDR3 is TGTGCCAGCAGCACGCGGCGGGATGAGCAGTTCTTC.

The chain joins TRBV30 to TRBJ1-5; D gene unclear. The CDR3 runs to 13 residues. CDR1 and CDR2 (germline): GTSNPN, SVGIG (reference sequence). The V end lost 2 bases, the J end lost 2 bases, and 7 bases lay between the germline ends. The DNA for the CDR3 is TGTGCCTGGAGTCGGGAGGGCAATCAGCCCCAGCATTTT. It codes for CAWSREGNQPQHF. Full variable domain (remainder filled in from reference TRBV30 and TRBJ1-5): SQTIHQWPATLVQPVGSPLSLECTVEGTSNPNLYWYRQAAGRGLQLLFYSVGIGQISSEVPQNLSASRPQDRQFILSSKKLLLSDSGFYLCAWSREGNQPQHFGDGTRLSIL.

This clone is categorized as medium-sized (0.01 to 0.1%). The chain links TRBV5-6 to TRBJ1-5; D may be TRBD1 (6 bases). V shed 4 bases and J shed 6 bases, with 17 bases lying between them. The length of the CDR3 is 15 residues. Germline V gene sequence: CDR1 SGHDT, CDR2 YYEEEE. The CDR3 protein is CASSPGGREVQPQHF. The CDR3 DNA is TGTGCCAGCAGCCCCGGGGGGCGTGAGGTTCAGCCCCAGCATTTT.

The V call is TRBV28, the J call TRBJ2-7, with 8 nucleotides matching TRBD1. J lost 6 bases, V lost 3 bases, and 7 bases had no gene match. The CDR3 runs to 14 residues. CDR1 is MDHEN and CDR2 is SYDVKM in the germline V gene. DNA for the CDR3: TGTGCCAGCAGTTTGGGACAGGCGGCGGGCGAGCAGTACTTC. Protein: CASSLGQAAGEQYF.